The present T cell receptor (beta chain) was sequenced within a study of T cells expressing NK-cell markers. Study background: Researchers got TCR beta repertoires out of sorted CD3+CD56+NKG2C+, CD3+CD56+NKG2C- and CD3+CD56-NKG2C+ T cells. Whole-study results and caveats: Clones of NKG2C+ T cells that had expanded were of unclear HCMV specificity.

From its re-call of the 5' RACE reads, TCRdb lists each CDR3 protein once, without DNA. Recorded for this sample: 500,000 to 700,000 distinct CDR3 sequences. A note on this clonotype: Its antigen is unidentified.

This CDR3 spans 14 amino acids. Sequenced material: blood T cells: a sorted CD56 or NKG2C T cell subset, CD4+ or CD8+ T cells, or bulk PBMC T cells (not recorded which). The gene calls are TRBV12-3 or TRBV12-4 and TRBJ1-2; TCRdb indicates TRBD1, and absent DNA this call remains unverified. This TCR derives from a man younger than 30 in good health. The CDR3 is CASSSRQGKGGYTF.